The clone carrying this T cell receptor beta chain was recorded a few times. Its target is unknown. Specified time point: patch test 3, about 24 weeks after DPC sensitization. This sample's treatment: therapeutic diphenylcyclopropenone sensitization with weekly scalp DPC. V shed 2 bases, J shed 7 bases, and the junction held 8 bases outside the gene matches. There are 15 residues in the CDR3. Germline V gene data show CDR1 as MNHEY and CDR2 as SVGAGI. The source of the sample is a study of human T cells and chemical hapten exposure. Study at large: Researchers reported sensitizing a 2 cm by 2 cm upper inner arm skin site with 2% DPC. Cases of alopecia areata, totalis or universalis occurred in a predominantly female patient group. Small discrepancies in pooled library volume mainly accounted for the varying TCR yields per sample. Study-level findings and limits: Relative to control repertoires, expanded TCRs gave rise to significantly more large CDR3 similarity clusters.

From the RACE reads, TCRdb called clonotypes with MiXCR, one entry per CDR3 protein. The sample has roughly 200,000 distinct CDR3 sequences; 24% are singletons. The sequence was collected from a woman aged 40 to 50 with alopecia areata. Some clones in this sample may be carry-over from other donors' samples. V gene TRBV6-5 combines with J gene TRBJ1-2, with 9 nucleotides matching TRBD1. The source was whole blood, collected in connection with sensitization to the hapten diphenylcyclopropenone (DPC). As DNA, the CDR3 is TGTGCCAGCAGTTACCAGGGACAGGGAAGTGGTGGCTACACCTTC. Translating it yields CASSYQGQGSGGYTF.